The TCR beta chain under discussion was sequenced for a study of beta chain features in type 1 diabetes. Findings and caveats of the study: Since sequencing was performed on cDNA, cells with high TCR expression could be over-represented.

This clone was counted a few times. Its antigen is unidentified. The germline V gene encodes CDR1 LNHDA and CDR2 SQIVND (reference sequence). Trimming left V 5 bases short and J 1 base short, with 11 bases between. The CDR3 contains 14 residues. A single heparinised blood sample, averaging around 110 mL, was obtained per donor. Once sorted, every population was more than 98% pure. Isolated RNA was reverse transcribed in full, so expressed TCRB transcripts were sequenced. It was found that naive, central memory and regulatory T cell samples averaged about 3.57 million reads. This table comes from immunoSEQ multiplex PCR, and its TCRdb copy is limited to in-frame clones, with some not included. The table lists more than 300,000 clones, 10% to 15% of them singletons.

The sequence was collected from a man between 18 and 35 years old in good health. Sequencing was performed on naive CD4+ T cells from blood. The V gene is TRBV19, the J gene TRBJ2-5; a weak D match, TRBD1 (6 bases). The CDR3 DNA reads as TGTGCCAGTAGTTCCGGACAGTCCCAAGAGACCCAGTACTTC. As protein: CASSSGQSQETQYF.